A single sample is the source of the 24 T cell receptor beta chains below, sequenced in a study of CD8 T cells in Susac syndrome. It was with random hexamers that roughly 0.5 to 1 ug RNA was reverse transcribed. TCRdb re-derived calls from the immunoSEQ multiplex PCR reads in MiXCR, one entry per CDR3 protein. The sample comprises approximately 180,000 distinct CDR3 sequences, approximately 94% of which are singletons, and 0.093% rests with the top ten. The sample comprised CD4+ T cells from PBMCs. Receptors were obtained from a human donor with multiple sclerosis.

This clonotype came up once. The CDR3 sequence is CSAEGGGREQYF. CDR3 bases: TGCAGCGCGGAGGGTGGAGGGCGAGAGCAGTACTTC. The chain couples TRBV29-1 to TRBJ2-7, with a tentative D call TRBD2 (6 bases). The V and J ends lost 7 bases and 7 bases respectively, with 17 bases between them. The germline V gene encodes CDR1 SQVTM and CDR2 ANQGSEA. The CDR3 extends over 12 amino acids.

V usage is TRBV9 and J usage is TRBJ2-2; D might be TRBD2 (6 bases). Trimming removed 3 bases at V and 5 bases at J, with 17 bases between. The V gene's germline CDR1 is SGDLS and CDR2 YYNGEE. CDR3 size: 16 residues. CDR3 protein: CASSASTRRGTGELFF. The DNA of the CDR3 is TGTGCCAGCAGCGCCTCGACTCGACGGGGGACCGGGGAGCTGTTTTTT.

V usage is TRBV20-1 and J usage is TRBJ1-1, with D possibly being TRBD1 (6 bases). The CDR3 has 16 amino acids. In germline, CDR1 is DFQATT, CDR2 SNEGSKA (reference sequence). V was trimmed by 4 bases and J by 0 bases, leaving 18 bases between them. The CDR3 is CSAIRSTGSMNTEAFF. Written as DNA, the CDR3 is TGCAGTGCTATCCGTTCGACAGGCTCGATGAACACTGAAGCTTTCTTT.

This clonotype is a singleton in its sample. The chain has TRBV20-1 and TRBJ1-6; 10 bases map to TRBD1. CDR1 is DFQATT, CDR2 SNEGSKA, per germline (reference sequence). V lost 6 bases to trimming and J lost 3 bases; unmatched junction nucleotides: 17. This CDR3 comprises 19 residues. CDR3 sequence: CSARRAGTGVSHYNSPLHF. The DNA of the CDR3 is TGCAGTGCCCGGAGGGCCGGGACAGGGGTCTCCCACTATAATTCACCCCTCCACTTT.

The chain has TRBV7-2 and TRBJ2-7; D unresolved. Germline assignment: CDR1 SGHTA and CDR2 FQGNSA. V lost 5 bases to trimming and J lost 4 bases, with 12 bases between them. There are 13 residues in the CDR3. Written as DNA, the CDR3 is TGTGCCAGCAGCACGCCCAGCTCGTACGAGCAGTACTTC. Its protein is CASSTPSSYEQYF.

CDR3 region: CASSNRGANYGYTF. DNA for the CDR3: TGTGCCAGCAGTAACAGGGGGGCGAACTATGGCTACACCTTC. The chain has TRBV12-3 or TRBV12-4 and TRBJ1-2, with 8 bases that match TRBD1. The CDR3 is 14 amino acids. Trimming took 5 bases from V and 2 from J; bases not matched to a gene: 4.

J is TRBJ2-5 and V is TRBV29-1, with 8 nucleotides matching TRBD1. Germline CDR1 SQVTM, CDR2 ANQGSEA. The CDR3 contains 13 residues. V was clipped by 6 bases and J by 3 bases; unmatched bases: 6. DNA for the CDR3: TGCAGCGTAGGACAGGGCGCTAAAGAGACCCAGTACTTC. Protein product: CSVGQGAKETQYF.

V and J are TRBV30 and TRBJ1-5, with 7 nucleotides matching TRBD1. Germline CDR1 is GTSNPN and CDR2 is SVGIG (reference sequence). The CDR3 runs 13 residues. V lost 2 bases to trimming and J lost 5 bases; unmatched junction nucleotides: 3. CDR3 region: CAWSSDRDQPQHF. The CDR3 DNA reads TGTGCCTGGAGTAGTGACAGGGATCAGCCCCAGCATTTT. The full variable domain, its missing parts supplied by reference TRBV30 and TRBJ1-5, is SQTIHQWPATLVQPVGSPLSLECTVEGTSNPNLYWYRQAAGRGLQLLFYSVGIGQISSEVPQNLSASRPQDRQFILSSKKLLLSDSGFYLCAWSSDRDQPQHFGDGTRLSIL.

J is TRBJ2-1 and V is TRBV6-1, with 8 bases that match TRBD2. Germline CDR1 reads MNHNS; CDR2 reads SASEGT. V lost 6 bases and J lost 4; bases outside the gene matches: 11. This CDR3 spans 16 amino acids. Here the CDR3 reads CASRPVGRGEYNEQFF. CDR3 DNA: TGTGCCAGCAGACCGGTGGGGCGGGGGGAGTACAATGAGCAGTTCTTC.

The CDR3 is CSATHKNTGELFF. Written as DNA, the CDR3 is TGCAGTGCTACCCACAAGAACACCGGGGAGCTGTTTTTT. The V gene is TRBV20-1, the J gene TRBJ2-2, with unresolved D. The length of the CDR3 is 13 residues. The germline gives CDR1 DFQATT, CDR2 SNEGSKA (reference sequence). Trimming removed 4 bases from V and 1 base from J, with 7 bases in between.

The V and J genes are TRBV6-5 and TRBJ1-6; the D is unclear. V gave up 7 bases and J gave up 6 bases, with 16 bases separating them. Per the germline V gene, CDR1 is MNHEY and CDR2 is SVGAGI. The CDR3 runs 15 residues. In DNA, the CDR3 is TGTGCCAGCACCAACGGCGCAGAGACTAATTCACCCCTCCACTTT. Translated, it gives CASTNGAETNSPLHF.

This rearrangement joins TRBV6-2 or TRBV6-3 to TRBJ2-5; 10 bases match TRBD2. With V trimmed by 5 bases and J by 0 bases, 3 bases remained unmatched. Germline V gives CDR1 MNHEY, CDR2 SVGEGT. The CDR3 length is 15 residues. Here the CDR3 reads CASSLGTSDQETQYF. The CDR3 nucleotides are TGTGCCAGCAGTCTTGGGACTAGCGACCAAGAGACCCAGTACTTC.

The V call is TRBV7-7, the J call TRBJ1-4, with 7 bases fitting TRBD1. The length of the CDR3 is 16 residues. V shed 1 base, J shed 4 bases, and the junction held 6 bases outside the gene matches. Germline assignment: CDR1 SSHAT and CDR2 FNYEAQ (reference sequence). The CDR3 nucleotides are TGTGCCAGCAGCTTAGGTTTGGGACAGCTTAATGAAAAACTGTTTTTT. Its protein product is CASSLGLGQLNEKLFF.

The CDR3 nucleotides read TGTGCCAGCAGTTCACTCCCCCCGGACAGGAAAGAGACCCAGTACTTC. Its protein is CASSSLPPDRKETQYF. V gene TRBV27 combines with J gene TRBJ2-5; 7 positions agree with TRBD1. This CDR3 is 16 amino acids long. The germline CDR1 and CDR2 sequences are MNHEY and SMNVEV (reference sequence). Losses at the gene ends were 4 bases for V and 3 bases for J; bases not matched to a gene: 11.

The gene calls are TRBV5-1 and TRBJ2-1, with TRBD1 matching 9 bases. V lost 1 base to trimming and J lost 5 bases; unmatched junction nucleotides: 1. The CDR3 is 14 amino acids. Germline CDR1 is SGHRS and CDR2 is YFSETQ. Written as DNA, the CDR3 is TGCGCCAGCAGCTTGCGGACAGGGGACAATGAGCAGTTCTTC. This codes for CASSLRTGDNEQFF.

The chain couples TRBV10-3 to TRBJ2-3; D remains unclear. Germline CDR1 and CDR2: ENHRY and SYGVKD. The CDR3 is 14 residues long. Trimming stripped 4 bases from V and 2 bases from J, with 10 bases between. The CDR3 DNA reads TGTGCCATCAGTGCTGGAAAAGACACAGATACGCAGTATTTT. Its protein product is CAISAGKDTDTQYF.

This sequence joins TRBV30 and TRBJ1-2, with unresolved D. The CDR3 contains 13 residues. V was trimmed by 1 base and J by 8 bases, leaving 14 bases between them. CDR1 and CDR2 from the germline V gene are GTSNPN and SVGIG (reference sequence). The DNA of the CDR3 is TGTGCCTGGAGTGGACAACTGACACAAGGCTACACCTTC. It codes for CAWSGQLTQGYTF.

The chain recombines TRBV5-1 with TRBJ1-5, with 7 nucleotides matching TRBD1. V dropped 3 bases and J dropped 6; count of bases not matched to a gene: 12. CDR1 and CDR2 from the germline V gene are SGHRS and YFSETQ. The CDR3 is made up of 16 amino acids. The CDR3 reads CASSSRQGVPGQPQHF. Here the CDR3 DNA reads TGCGCCAGCAGCTCCCGACAGGGCGTTCCAGGTCAGCCCCAGCATTTT. The complete variable domain, with remaining parts taken from reference TRBV5-1 and TRBJ1-5, reads KAGVTQTPRYLIKTRGQQVTLSCSPISGHRSVSWYQQTPGQGLQFLFEYFSETQRNKGNFPGRFSGRQFSNSRSEMNVSTLELGDSALYLCASSSRQGVPGQPQHFGDGTRLSIL.

The chain carries TRBV6-1 and TRBJ2-7, with unresolved D. V was shortened by 5 bases and J by 2 bases, with 13 bases between the two germline ends. This CDR3 is built from 14 residues. Germline V gene lookup returns CDR1 MNHNS and CDR2 SASEGT. The CDR3 spells CASSPTMGTYEQYF. The DNA for the CDR3 is TGTGCCAGCAGTCCAACCATGGGGACCTACGAGCAGTACTTC.

This chain uses TRBV29-1 with TRBJ2-7, with D possibly matching TRBD1 (5 bases). Trimming removed 3 bases from V and 5 bases from J, with 14 bases in between. Germline-derived CDR1 and CDR2 are SQVTM and ANQGSEA. The CDR3 covers 13 residues. CDR3: CSVERQLLNEQYF. The CDR3 nucleotides read TGCAGCGTTGAGAGACAGCTCCTAAACGAGCAGTACTTC.

The V and J genes are TRBV11-2 and TRBJ2-3; D gene uncertain. The CDR3 is made up of 15 amino acids. The V gene lost 1 base and the J gene lost 2 bases, with 10 bases spanning the gap. Germline V gene data show CDR1 as SGHAT and CDR2 as FQNNGV. CDR3 region: CASSLAAGPTDTQYF. For the CDR3, the DNA is TGTGCCAGCAGCTTAGCCGCAGGTCCCACAGATACGCAGTATTTT.

Only one count was recorded for this clonotype. The chain combines TRBV12-3 or TRBV12-4 with TRBJ2-3; 13 nucleotides match TRBD2. There are 16 residues in the CDR3. Trimming took 5 bases from V and 7 from J; bases not matched to a gene: 9. CDR3 protein: CASSPRTSGGYNTQYF. The CDR3, as DNA: TGTGCCAGCAGTCCAAGGACTAGCGGGGGTTATAATACGCAGTATTTT.

The chain has TRBV20-1 and TRBJ2-1; 8 bases agree with TRBD2. CDR3 length: 14 amino acids. Looked up from germline, CDR1 is DFQATT and CDR2 is SNEGSKA (reference sequence). The J segment lost 3 bases and the V segment lost 3 bases, leaving 4 bases of the junction unmatched. The CDR3 bases are TGCAGTGCTAGCTCCGGGGGGGACTACAATGAGCAGTTCTTC. It yields the protein CSASSGGDYNEQFF.

J is TRBJ2-2 and V is TRBV7-6, with D perhaps matching TRBD1 (6 bases). Germline CDR1 is SGHVS and CDR2 is FNYEAQ. V was shortened by 3 bases and J by 0 bases, with 11 bases between the two germline ends. This CDR3 has 16 amino acids. The CDR3 spells CASSFQGPANTGELFF. CDR3 coding DNA: TGTGCCAGCAGCTTCCAGGGGCCCGCGAACACCGGGGAGCTGTTTTTT.